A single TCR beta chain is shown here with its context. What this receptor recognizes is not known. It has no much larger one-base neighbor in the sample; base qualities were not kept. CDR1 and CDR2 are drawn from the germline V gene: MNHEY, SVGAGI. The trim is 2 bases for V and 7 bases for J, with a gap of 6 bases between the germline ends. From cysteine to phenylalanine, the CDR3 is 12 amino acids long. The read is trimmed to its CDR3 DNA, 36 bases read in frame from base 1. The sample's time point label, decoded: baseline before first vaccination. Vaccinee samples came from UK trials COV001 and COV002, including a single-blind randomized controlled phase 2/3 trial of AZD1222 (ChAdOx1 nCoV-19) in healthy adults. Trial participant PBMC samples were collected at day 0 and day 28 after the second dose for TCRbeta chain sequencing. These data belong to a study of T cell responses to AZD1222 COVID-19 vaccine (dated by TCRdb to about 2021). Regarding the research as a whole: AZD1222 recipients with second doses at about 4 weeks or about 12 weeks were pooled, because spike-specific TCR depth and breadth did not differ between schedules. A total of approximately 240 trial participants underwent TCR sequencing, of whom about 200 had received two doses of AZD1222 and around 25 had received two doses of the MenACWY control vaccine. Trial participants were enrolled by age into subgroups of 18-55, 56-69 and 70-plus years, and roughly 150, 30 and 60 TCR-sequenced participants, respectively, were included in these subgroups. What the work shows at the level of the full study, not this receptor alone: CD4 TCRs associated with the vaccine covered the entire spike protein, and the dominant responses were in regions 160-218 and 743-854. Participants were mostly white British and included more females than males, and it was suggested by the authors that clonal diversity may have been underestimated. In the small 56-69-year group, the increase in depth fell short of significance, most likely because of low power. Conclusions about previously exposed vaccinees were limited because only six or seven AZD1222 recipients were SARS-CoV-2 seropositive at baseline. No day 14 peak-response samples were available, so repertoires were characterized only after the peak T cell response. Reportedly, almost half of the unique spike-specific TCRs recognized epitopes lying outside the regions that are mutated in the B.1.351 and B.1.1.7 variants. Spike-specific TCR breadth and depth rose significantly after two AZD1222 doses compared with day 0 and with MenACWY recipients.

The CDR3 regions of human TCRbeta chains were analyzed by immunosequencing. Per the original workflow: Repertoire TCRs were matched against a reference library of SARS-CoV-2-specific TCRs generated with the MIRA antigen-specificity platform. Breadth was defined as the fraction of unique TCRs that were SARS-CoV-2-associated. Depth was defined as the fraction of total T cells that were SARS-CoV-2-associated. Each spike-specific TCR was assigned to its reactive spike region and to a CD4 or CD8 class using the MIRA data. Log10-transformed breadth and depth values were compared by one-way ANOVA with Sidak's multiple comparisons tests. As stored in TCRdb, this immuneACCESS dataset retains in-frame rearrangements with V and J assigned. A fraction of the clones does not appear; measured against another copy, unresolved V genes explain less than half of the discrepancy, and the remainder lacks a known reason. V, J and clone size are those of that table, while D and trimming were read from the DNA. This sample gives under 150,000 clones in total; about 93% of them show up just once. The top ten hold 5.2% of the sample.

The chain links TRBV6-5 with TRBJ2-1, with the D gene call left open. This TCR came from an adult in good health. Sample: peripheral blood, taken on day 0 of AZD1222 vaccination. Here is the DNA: TGTGCCAGCAGTTACGGCCTGAATGAGCAGTTCTTC. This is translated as CASSYGLNEQFF.